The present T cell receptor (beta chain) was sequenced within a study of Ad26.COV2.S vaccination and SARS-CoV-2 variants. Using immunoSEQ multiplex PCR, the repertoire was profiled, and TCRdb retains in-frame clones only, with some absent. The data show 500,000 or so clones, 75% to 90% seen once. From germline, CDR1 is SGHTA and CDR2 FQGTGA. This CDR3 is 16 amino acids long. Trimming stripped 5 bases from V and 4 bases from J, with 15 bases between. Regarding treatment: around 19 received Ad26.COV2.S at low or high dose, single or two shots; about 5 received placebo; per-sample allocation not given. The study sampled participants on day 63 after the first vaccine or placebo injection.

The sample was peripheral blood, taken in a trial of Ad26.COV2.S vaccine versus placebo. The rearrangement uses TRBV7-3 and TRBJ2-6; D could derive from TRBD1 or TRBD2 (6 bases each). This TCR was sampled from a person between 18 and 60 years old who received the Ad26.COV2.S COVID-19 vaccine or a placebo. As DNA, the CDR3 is TGTGCCAGCAGCCTTGTGGGGGCGGGGGGGGCCAACGTCCTGACTTTC. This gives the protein CASSLVGAGGANVLTF.